The text below deals with one T cell receptor (beta chain). The sample is drawn from a study of blood T cell repertoires in COVID-19. Study information: The origin of the acute and convalescent COVID-19 samples was the United States, Italy and Spain. Sources were T cells, B-cell-depleted T cells, or PBMCs; the material itself was cDNA or gDNA.

As handled by the study authors: From reference gene primer amplification, estimates of nucleated cell counts were derived. Measured with immunoSEQ multiplex PCR; TCRdb has only the in-frame clones, and not every one. V, J and clone size are taken as reported in that table, and D and trimming were inferred from the DNA itself. The sample has roughly 43,000 clones, 85% to 90% seen once. Trimming cost V 1 base and J 3 bases; bases outside gene matches: 8. CDR1 SGHVS and CDR2 FQNEAQ come from the germline V gene. This CDR3 has 17 residues. The rearrangement uses TRBV7-8 and TRBJ2-7; TRBD2 matches 11 bases. Sequencing was done on a sample of peripheral blood. This TCR was sampled from a human donor in a cohort sampled during active COVID-19. The CDR3 region has the DNA TGTGCCAGCAGCTTAGAACTAGCGGGAGCTAACTTCTACGAGCAGTACTTC. Its translation is CASSLELAGANFYEQYF.